This section outlines one TCR beta chain sequence together with its context. This record comes from a study of T cells in tuberculosis. This CDR3 contains 15 residues. Germline V lookup: CDR1 LGHNA, CDR2 YSLEER. Trimming took 0 bases from V and 4 from J, leaving 10 bases between them. Here immunoSEQ multiplex PCR was the method, and the copy in TCRdb shows in-frame clones only, minus some. The sample yields 35,000 to 40,000 clones, about 94% seen once. The sequenced material came from PBMCs. V usage is TRBV4-3 and J usage is TRBJ2-1; tentative D call: TRBD1 (6 bases). The clonotype was recovered from a donor between 5 and 29 years old with latent tuberculosis or without tuberculosis infection. Some clones in this sample may be carry-over from other donors' samples. The CDR3 nucleotides read TGCGCCAGCAGCCAAGATGCCGGACAGTACAATGAGCAGTTCTTC. Translating it yields CASSQDAGQYNEQFF.